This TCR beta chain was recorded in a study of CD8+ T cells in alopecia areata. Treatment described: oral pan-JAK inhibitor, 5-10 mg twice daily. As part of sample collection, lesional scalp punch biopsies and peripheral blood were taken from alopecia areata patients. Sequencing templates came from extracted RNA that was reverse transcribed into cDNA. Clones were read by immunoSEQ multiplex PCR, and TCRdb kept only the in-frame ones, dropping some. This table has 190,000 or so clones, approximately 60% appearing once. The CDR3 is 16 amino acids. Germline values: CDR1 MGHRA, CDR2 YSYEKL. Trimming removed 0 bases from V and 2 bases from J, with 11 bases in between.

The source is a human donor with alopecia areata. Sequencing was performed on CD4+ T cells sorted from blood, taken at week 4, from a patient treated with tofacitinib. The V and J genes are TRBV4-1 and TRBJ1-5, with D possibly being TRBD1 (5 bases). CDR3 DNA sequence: TGCGCCAGCAGCCAAGATTACCCCAGGGGCAATCAGCCCCAGCATTTT. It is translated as CASSQDYPRGNQPQHF.